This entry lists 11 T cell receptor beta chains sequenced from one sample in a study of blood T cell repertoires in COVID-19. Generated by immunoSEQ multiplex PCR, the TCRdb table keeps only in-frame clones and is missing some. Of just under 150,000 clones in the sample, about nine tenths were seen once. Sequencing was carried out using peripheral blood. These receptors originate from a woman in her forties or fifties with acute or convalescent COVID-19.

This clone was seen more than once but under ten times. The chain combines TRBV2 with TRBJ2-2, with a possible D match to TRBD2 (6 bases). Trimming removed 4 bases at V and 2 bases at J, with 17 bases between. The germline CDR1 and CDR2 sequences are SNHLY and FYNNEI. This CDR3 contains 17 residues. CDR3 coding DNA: TGTGCCAGCAGTGCAAACCCCTTGCGGGGAAACACCGGGGAGCTGTTTTTT. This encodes CASSANPLRGNTGELFF.

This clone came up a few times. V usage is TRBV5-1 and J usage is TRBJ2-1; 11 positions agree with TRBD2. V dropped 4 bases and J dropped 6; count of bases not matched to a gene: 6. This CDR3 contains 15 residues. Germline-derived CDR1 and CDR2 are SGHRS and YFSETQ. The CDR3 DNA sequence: TGCGCCAGCAGCATTCTAGCGGGAGGAGGCAATGAGCAGTTCTTC. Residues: CASSILAGGGNEQFF.

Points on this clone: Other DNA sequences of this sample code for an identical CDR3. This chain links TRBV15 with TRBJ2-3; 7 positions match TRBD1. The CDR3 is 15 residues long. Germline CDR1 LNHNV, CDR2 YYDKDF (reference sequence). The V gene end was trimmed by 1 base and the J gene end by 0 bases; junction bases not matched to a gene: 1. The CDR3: CATSRGQGSTDTQYF. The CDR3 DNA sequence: TGTGCCACCAGCAGAGGACAGGGTAGCACAGATACGCAGTATTTT.

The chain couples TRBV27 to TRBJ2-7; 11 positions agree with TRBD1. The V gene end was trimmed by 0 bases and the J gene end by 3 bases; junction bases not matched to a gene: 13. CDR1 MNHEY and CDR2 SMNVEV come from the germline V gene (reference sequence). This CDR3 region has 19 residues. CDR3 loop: CASSLSPGQVGTGGYEQYF. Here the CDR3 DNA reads TGTGCCAGCAGTTTATCTCCGGGACAGGTGGGGACAGGGGGCTACGAGCAGTACTTC.

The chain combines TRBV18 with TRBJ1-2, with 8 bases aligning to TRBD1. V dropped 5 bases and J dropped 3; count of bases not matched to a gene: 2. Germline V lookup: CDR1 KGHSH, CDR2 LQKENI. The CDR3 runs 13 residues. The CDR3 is CASSADRDYGYTF. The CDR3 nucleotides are TGTGCCAGCTCAGCGGACAGGGACTATGGCTACACCTTC.

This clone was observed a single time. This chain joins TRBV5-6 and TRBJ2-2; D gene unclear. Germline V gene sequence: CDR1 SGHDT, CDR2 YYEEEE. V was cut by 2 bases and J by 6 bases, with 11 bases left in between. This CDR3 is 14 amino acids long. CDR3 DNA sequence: TGTGCCAGCAGCTTTACATCGGCGGCCGGGGAGCTGTTTTTT. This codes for CASSFTSAAGELFF. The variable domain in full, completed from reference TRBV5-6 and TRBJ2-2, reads DAGVTQSPTHLIKTRGQQVTLRCSPKSGHDTVSWYQQALGQGPQFIFQYYEEEERQRGNFPDRFSGHQFPNYSSELNVNALLLGDSALYLCASSFTSAAGELFFGEGSRLTVL.

CDR3 DNA: TGTGCCAGCAGCCTCACAGGGTTCAGCTCCTACGAGCAGTACTTC. Translation: CASSLTGFSSYEQYF. The genes are TRBV2 and TRBJ2-7, with D possibly matching TRBD1 (6 bases). This CDR3 spans 15 amino acids. Germline-derived CDR1 and CDR2 are SNHLY and FYNNEI. V gave up 6 bases and J gave up 0 bases, with 15 bases separating them.

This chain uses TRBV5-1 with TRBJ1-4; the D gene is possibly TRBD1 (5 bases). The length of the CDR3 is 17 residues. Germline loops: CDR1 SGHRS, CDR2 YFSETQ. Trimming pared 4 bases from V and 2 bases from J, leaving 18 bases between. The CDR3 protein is CASSAPGEEVTNEKLFF. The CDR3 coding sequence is TGCGCCAGCAGCGCGCCGGGGGAGGAGGTCACTAATGAAAAACTGTTTTTT. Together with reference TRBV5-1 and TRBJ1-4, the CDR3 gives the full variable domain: KAGVTQTPRYLIKTRGQQVTLSCSPISGHRSVSWYQQTPGQGLQFLFEYFSETQRNKGNFPGRFSGRQFSNSRSEMNVSTLELGDSALYLCASSAPGEEVTNEKLFFGSGTQLSVL.

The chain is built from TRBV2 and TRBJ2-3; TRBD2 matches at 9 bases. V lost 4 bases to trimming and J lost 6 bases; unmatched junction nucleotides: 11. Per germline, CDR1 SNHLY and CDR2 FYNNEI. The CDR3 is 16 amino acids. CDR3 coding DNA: TGTGCCAGCAGTGTTGGTAGCGGGGGCCTGGGGGATACGCAGTATTTT. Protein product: CASSVGSGGLGDTQYF.

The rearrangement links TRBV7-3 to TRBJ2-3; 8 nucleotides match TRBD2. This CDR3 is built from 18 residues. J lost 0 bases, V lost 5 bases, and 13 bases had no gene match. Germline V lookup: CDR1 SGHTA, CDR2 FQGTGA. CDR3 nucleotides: TGTGCCAGCAGCCTATACCTTGGCGGGAGGTATAGCACAGATACGCAGTATTTT. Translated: CASSLYLGGRYSTDTQYF.

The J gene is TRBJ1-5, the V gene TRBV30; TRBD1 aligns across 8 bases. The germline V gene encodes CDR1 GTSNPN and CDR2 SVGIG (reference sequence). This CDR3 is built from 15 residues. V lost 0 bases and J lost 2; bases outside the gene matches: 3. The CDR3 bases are TGTGCCTGGAGTGTATCGGACAGGGGCAATCAGCCCCAGCATTTT. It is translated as CAWSVSDRGNQPQHF.